This TCR beta chain was documented in a study of T cells after yellow fever vaccination (dated by TCRdb to between 2018 and 2021). In terms of the full investigation: The SMART-Seq v4 Ultra Low Input RNA kit was used to prepare libraries from fractions with low cell numbers. To track T-cell clones before and after primary and booster YFV17D yellow fever vaccination, bulk TCR alpha and beta repertoires were sequenced longitudinally. Two healthy male donors, one aged 18 to 30 and one aged 30 to 40 years, made up the cohort. Blood was collected at multiple timepoints before and after primary and secondary immunization, and bulk PBMC replicates and cell subsets were isolated. Results and caveats for the whole study, not just this receptor: Because only a couple of donors were included in the study, the extent to which the findings can be generalized is limited. Most clones expanded after primary vaccination (around 96% of CD4 and around 88% of CD8) were re-detected after the booster, suggesting that broad memory maintenance occurred. FACS-sorted repertoires could contain abundant contaminating clonotypes from the bulk population, so computational filtering was required. A small fraction of clonotypes showed up in both the CD4 and CD8 compartments, probably as a result of convergent recombination. The secondary T-cell response was found to be weaker but faster than the primary response, with a peak reached on day 5 rather than on day 15.

CDR1 and CDR2 (MNHNY, SVGAGI) derive from the germline V gene (reference sequence). The CDR3, cysteine through phenylalanine, is 15 amino acids long. The read is trimmed to its CDR3 DNA, 45 bases read in frame from base 1. The junction shows trimming of 5 bases on V and 1 base on J, plus 14 bases between the germline ends. On this clonotype: Its antigen is still unknown. Per-base quality was not reported, and no clone a single base away is much larger than it.

The sample's treatment or condition label is to be understood as: live attenuated yellow fever vaccine strain. A standard Ficoll-Paque protocol was used to isolate PBMCs from peripheral blood. CD4 and CD8 T-cell fractions were isolated with Dynabeads CD4 and CD8 positive selection kits. RNA was extracted with TriZol from bulk PBMCs, CD4 and CD8 fractions, and dextramer-positive and dextramer-negative fractions. Sequencing instrument: Illumina NovaSeq 6000. Synthesis of TCR cDNA relied on 5'RACE template switching, a step that introduced a universal primer site along with unique molecular identifiers. Priming for cDNA synthesis came from both the TCR alpha and TCR beta constant segments. Library amplification used two PCR steps, and the second PCR step added sample barcodes and sequencing adapters. Sequencing of libraries was performed on Illumina HiSeq 2500 (2x100 bp) or NovaSeq (2x150 bp). The published analysis was carried out like this. MIGEC handled demultiplexing of reads and collapsing into UMI consensus sequences, while MiXCR performed V(D)J alignment. Using edgeR on replicate PBMC samples, clonotypes were called vaccine-responding if FDR was below 0.01 and the log2 fold change was above 5 up to day 15. Each bulk clonotype was labeled CD4 or CD8 based on which sequenced repertoire, CD4 or CD8, contained the clonotype at higher abundance. Through fastp at Q25 and MiXCR, TCRdb rebuilt clones from the public reads, retaining in-frame beta chains. Rows are combined by CDR3 protein, so each entry shows the most common genes and DNA. These V and J calls derive from TCRdb rather than the authors' analysis. Present in this sample are hundreds of thousands of distinct CDR3 sequences, roughly 9% of which were seen just once. The biggest ten clones account for around 3.5% of the sample.

This material consisted of CD4+ T cells sorted from PBMCs, taken 5 days after the yellow fever booster vaccination. The chain links TRBV6-6 with TRBJ1-1, and TRBD1 may be the D gene, going by 6 matching bases. The receptor was isolated from a man aged 18 to 35 who received the YFV17D yellow fever vaccine. The sequenced DNA is TGTGCCAGCAGTCCCCACAGGGCCTCGAACACTGAAGCTTTCTTT. It is translated as CASSPHRASNTEAFF.